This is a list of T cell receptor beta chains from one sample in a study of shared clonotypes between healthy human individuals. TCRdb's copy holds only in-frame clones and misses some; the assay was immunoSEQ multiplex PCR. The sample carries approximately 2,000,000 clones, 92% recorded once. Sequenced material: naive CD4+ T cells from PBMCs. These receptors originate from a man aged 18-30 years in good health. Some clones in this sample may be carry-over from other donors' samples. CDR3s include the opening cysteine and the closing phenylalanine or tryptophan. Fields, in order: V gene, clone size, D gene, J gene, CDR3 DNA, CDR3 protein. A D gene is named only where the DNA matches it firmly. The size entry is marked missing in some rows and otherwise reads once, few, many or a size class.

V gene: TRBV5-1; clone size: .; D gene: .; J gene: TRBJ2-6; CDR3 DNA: TGCGCCAGCAGCTCGGGGACCAACGTCCTGACTTTC; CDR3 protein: CASSSGTNVLTF
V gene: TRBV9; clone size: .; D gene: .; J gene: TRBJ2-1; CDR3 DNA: TGTGCCAGCAGCATCCAAGCGGAAACTTACAATGAGCAGTTCTTC; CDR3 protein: CASSIQAETYNEQFF
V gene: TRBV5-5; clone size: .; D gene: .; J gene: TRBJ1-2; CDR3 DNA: TGTGCCAGCAGCTTACAGGGTGAGGGTGGCTACACCTTC; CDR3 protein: CASSLQGEGGYTF
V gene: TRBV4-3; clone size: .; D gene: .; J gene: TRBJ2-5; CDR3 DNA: TGCGCCAGCAGCCAAGGGTACGGGTACCAAGAGACCCAGTACTTC; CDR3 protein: CASSQGYGYQETQYF
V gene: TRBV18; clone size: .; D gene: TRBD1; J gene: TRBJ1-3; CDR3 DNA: TGTGCCAGCTCACCAACCGGGACAGGGGTGTTTCAGAACTATTTT; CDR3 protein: CASSPTGTGVFQNYF
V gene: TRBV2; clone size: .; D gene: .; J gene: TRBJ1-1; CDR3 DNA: TGTGCCAGCGTCGTGGCGCAAAACACTGAAGCTTTCTTT; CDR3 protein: CASVVAQNTEAFF
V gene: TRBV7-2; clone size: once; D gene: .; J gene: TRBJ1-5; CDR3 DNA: TGTGCCAGCGGAGTGAGGCAGGGCGGTCAGCCCCAGCATTTT; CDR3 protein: CASGVRQGGQPQHF
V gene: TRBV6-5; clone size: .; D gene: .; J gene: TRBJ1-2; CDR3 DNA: TGTGCCAGCAGTTACTCGAGGCAGGGGGGCTACACCTTC; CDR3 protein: CASSYSRQGGYTF
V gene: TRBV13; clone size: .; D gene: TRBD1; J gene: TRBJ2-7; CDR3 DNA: TGTGCCAGCAGCCGGGACAGGGCCTACGAGCAGTACTTC; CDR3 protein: CASSRDRAYEQYF
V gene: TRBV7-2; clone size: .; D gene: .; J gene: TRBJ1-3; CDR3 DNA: TGTGCCAGCAGCTTAGTAAGGGGATCGGGAAACACCATATATTTT; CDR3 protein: CASSLVRGSGNTIYF
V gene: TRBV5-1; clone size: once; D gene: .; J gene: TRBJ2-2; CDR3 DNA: TGCGCCAGCAGCTTGTCTCACGTCACCGGGGAGCTGTTTTTT; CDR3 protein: CASSLSHVTGELFF
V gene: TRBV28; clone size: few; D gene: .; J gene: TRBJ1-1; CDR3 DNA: TGTGCCAGCATGCAGGGAATGAACACTGAAGCTTTCTTT; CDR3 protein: CASMQGMNTEAFF
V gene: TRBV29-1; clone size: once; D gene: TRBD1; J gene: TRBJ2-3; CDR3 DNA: TGCAGCGTTGAAGGGGGACAGGGCACAGATACGCAGTATTTT; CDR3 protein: CSVEGGQGTDTQYF
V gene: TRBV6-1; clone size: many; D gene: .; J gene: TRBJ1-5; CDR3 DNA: TGTGCCAGCAGTCATCAGCCCCAGCATTTT; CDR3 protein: CASSHQPQHF
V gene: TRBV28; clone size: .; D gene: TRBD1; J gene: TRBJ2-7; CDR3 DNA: TGTGCCAGCAGCCTAAGGGGGCTGGACGAGCAGTACTTC; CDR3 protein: CASSLRGLDEQYF